The rows below give T cell receptor beta chains drawn from one sample of a study of Ad26.COV2.S vaccination and SARS-CoV-2 variants. Sequenced by immunoSEQ multiplex PCR; TCRdb stores in-frame clones only, minus some. In the table there are 350,000 to 550,000 clones, approximately 89% of which are singletons. The sample in question was peripheral blood, obtained in a trial of Ad26.COV2.S vaccine versus placebo. These receptors all stem from a person between 18 and 65 years old who received the Ad26.COV2.S COVID-19 vaccine or a placebo. CDR3s include the opening cysteine and the closing phenylalanine or tryptophan. A D gene is named only where the DNA matches it firmly. Clone size appears in some rows only: once, few, many, or a class for an expanded clone.

>TRBJ1-3|-|-|TRBV7-9
CASSPPGNTIYF
TGTGCCAGCAGCCCCCCTGGAAACACCATATATTTT
>TRBJ1-4|-|-|TRBV28
CASSTGPATNEKLFF
TGTGCCAGCAGTACAGGCCCTGCAACTAATGAAAAACTGTTTTTT
>TRBJ1-5|-|few|TRBV19
CASRVTGTPNQPQHF
TGTGCCAGTAGAGTTACTGGGACACCGAATCAGCCCCAGCATTTT
>TRBJ1-6|TRBD1|-|TRBV2
CASLDRGHYSPLHF
TGTGCCAGCCTGGACAGGGGGCATTATTCACCCCTCCACTTT
>TRBJ1-2|-|-|TRBV7-3
CASSPSPGKGYTF
TGTGCCAGCAGCCCAAGTCCCGGGAAAGGCTACACCTTC
>TRBJ2-5|TRBD2|-|TRBV6-5
CASSSGLAAPRETQYF
TGTGCCAGCAGTTCGGGACTAGCGGCCCCTCGGGAGACCCAGTACTTC
>TRBJ1-5|-|-|TRBV7-8
CASSPGTINQPQHF
TGTGCCAGCAGCCCAGGGACAATCAATCAGCCCCAGCATTTT
>TRBJ2-5|-|-|TRBV7-8
CASSRDRQETQYF
TGTGCCAGCAGCCGAGACAGGCAAGAGACCCAGTACTTC
>TRBJ1-1|-|-|TRBV3-1/TRBV3-2
CASSLGATEAFF
TGTGCCAGCAGCCTCGGGGCCACTGAAGCTTTCTTT
>TRBJ2-3|TRBD2|-|TRBV11-2
CASSRGLFTDTQYF
TGTGCCAGCAGCAGGGGACTATTCACAGATACGCAGTATTTT
>TRBJ1-5|-|-|TRBV28
CASSLRSGDSNQPQHF
TGTGCCAGCAGTTTAAGGTCGGGGGATAGCAATCAGCCCCAGCATTTT
>TRBJ2-5|TRBD1|-|TRBV11-3
CASTPGMAGGETQYF
TGTGCCAGCACTCCCGGGATGGCAGGGGGAGAGACCCAGTACTTC
>TRBJ2-1|TRBD2|-|TRBV7-2
CASGTGGSSYNEQFF
TGTGCCAGCGGAACGGGGGGGAGCTCCTACAATGAGCAGTTCTTC
>TRBJ2-5|-|-|TRBV7-9
CASSLDWTRKTQYF
TGTGCCAGCAGCTTAGACTGGACGAGGAAGACCCAGTACTTC
>TRBJ2-5|-|-|TRBV7-2
CASSGRPIQETQYF
TGTGCCAGCAGCGGACGGCCGATCCAAGAGACCCAGTACTTC
>TRBJ2-1|-|-|TRBV6-5
CASRSIGTDEQFF
TGTGCCAGCAGATCCATAGGAACCGATGAGCAGTTCTTC
>TRBJ1-1|-|-|TRBV9
CASSPEVEGSAFF
TGTGCCAGCAGTCCCGAGGTGGAGGGGTCAGCTTTCTTT
>TRBJ2-1|-|-|TRBV20-1
CSASRGNEQFF
TGCAGTGCCAGTAGGGGCAATGAGCAGTTCTTC
>TRBJ1-5|-|few|TRBV19
CASTPGGNQPQHF
TGTGCCAGTACCCCGGGGGGTAATCAGCCCCAGCATTTT
>TRBJ2-2|-|-|TRBV7-3
CASSLVPPKTTGELFF
TGTGCCAGCAGCTTAGTCCCGCCAAAAACCACCGGGGAGCTGTTTTTT
>TRBJ2-1|-|-|TRBV20-1
CSAEYNEQFF
TGCAGTGCCGAATATAATGAGCAGTTCTTC
>TRBJ1-2|-|-|TRBV7-9
CASSSISQLWGYTF
TGTGCCAGCAGCTCTATCAGCCAACTATGGGGCTACACCTTC
>TRBJ2-6|-|-|TRBV5-1
CASSQTFSGANVLTF
TGCGCCAGCAGCCAGACTTTTTCTGGGGCCAACGTCCTGACTTTC
>TRBJ2-3|-|-|TRBV13
CASSLNRADTQYF
TGTGCCAGCAGCTTAAATAGAGCAGATACGCAGTATTTT
>TRBJ1-1|TRBD1|-|TRBV4-3
CASSQVWTGQAFF
TGCGCCAGCAGCCAAGTGTGGACAGGGCAAGCTTTCTTT
>TRBJ1-3|-|-|TRBV5-4
CASSLGQPMSGNTIYF
TGTGCCAGCAGCTTGGGGCAGCCTATGTCTGGAAACACCATATATTTT
>TRBJ2-5|TRBD2|-|TRBV5-5
CASSITSGGLATQYF
TGTGCCAGCAGCATAACTAGCGGGGGTTTGGCGACCCAGTACTTC
>TRBJ2-3|TRBD2|-|TRBV6-4
CASSPTSGGRDTQYF
TGTGCCAGCAGTCCGACTAGCGGGGGAAGAGATACGCAGTATTTT
>TRBJ1-3|-|-|TRBV11-2
CASSLAGTGNTIYF
TGTGCCAGCAGCTTAGCGGGCACTGGAAACACCATATATTTT
>TRBJ2-3|-|-|TRBV7-9
CASSPQGDTQYF
TGTGCCAGCAGCCCCCAAGGGGATACGCAGTATTTT
>TRBJ1-3|TRBD1|once|TRBV5-6
CASSWGTGLDTIYF
TGTGCCAGCAGCTGGGGGACAGGGTTGGACACCATATATTTT
>TRBJ2-7|-|-|TRBV5-1
CASSSPDGVYYF
TGCGCCAGCAGTAGCCCCGATGGGGTGTATTACTTC
>TRBJ2-3|-|few|TRBV9
CASSVDTDTQYF
TGTGCCAGCAGCGTAGACACAGATACGCAGTATTTT
>TRBJ2-1|-|few|TRBV6-5
CASLGKYYNEQFF
TGTGCCAGCCTCGGAAAGTACTACAATGAGCAGTTCTTC
>TRBJ1-1|-|-|TRBV19
CASSVTGGITEAFF
TGTGCCAGTAGTGTGACAGGAGGGATTACTGAAGCTTTCTTT
>TRBJ2-1|TRBD1|-|TRBV5-1
CASSPGTGYNEQFF
TGCGCCAGCAGTCCCGGGACAGGGTACAATGAGCAGTTCTTC
>TRBJ2-1|-|-|TRBV29-1
CSVDTGVTYNEQFF
TGCAGCGTTGATACGGGAGTGACCTACAATGAGCAGTTCTTC
>TRBJ2-3|TRBD2|-|TRBV5-5
CASSLGTSGSFWKTDTQYF
TGTGCCAGCAGCTTGGGTACTAGCGGGAGTTTTTGGAAGACAGATACGCAGTATTTT
>TRBJ2-7|-|-|TRBV9
CASSEGGGYEQYF
TGTGCCAGCAGCGAAGGGGGAGGGTACGAGCAGTACTTC
>TRBJ1-2|-|-|TRBV15
CATSPGQGHGYTF
TGTGCCACCAGCCCTGGCCAGGGACACGGCTACACCTTC
>TRBJ1-2|-|-|TRBV4-3
CASSQGGYNYGYTF
TGCGCCAGCAGCCAAGGTGGCTATAACTATGGCTACACCTTC
>TRBJ2-5|-|-|TRBV6-5
CASTSFGETQYF
TGTGCCAGCACTTCTTTTGGGGAGACCCAGTACTTC
>TRBJ2-5|-|-|TRBV5-1
CASSLKQRSGETQYF
TGCGCCAGCAGCTTAAAACAGAGGAGCGGAGAGACCCAGTACTTC